The source of this T cell receptor beta chain is a study of T cell repertoires in cytomegalovirus infection. Study as a whole: Public TCR beta signatures marked donors with CMV infection and the matching HLA.

Note on this clonotype: The antigen remains undetermined.

Study findings and constraints: CMV-specific HLA-C-restricted TCR beta clonotypes dominated the ex vivo response.

Germline V CDR1 and CDR2: SGHVS, FNYEAQ. The CDR3 totals 16 residues. Trimming at V came to 2 bases and at J to 0 bases, leaving 3 bases not matched to a gene. MiXCR, applied by TCRdb to the reads, yields one record per CDR3 protein. The table has about 770,000 distinct CDR3 sequences, about 28% seen once. The V and J genes are TRBV7-6 and TRBJ2-5, with TRBD2 matching 10 bases. The sequence came from a human donor in good health (CMV status not recorded). Some clones in this sample may be carry-over from other donors' samples. Sample: cultured CD8+ T cells from PBMCs, taken from culture after CMV antigen stimulation. CDR3 coding DNA: TGTGCCAGCAGCTTACTAGCGGGGGAAAACCAAGAGACCCAGTACTTC. It is translated as CASSLLAGENQETQYF.